Below are 20 T cell receptor beta chains sequenced from a single sample in a study of shared clonotypes between healthy human individuals. TCRdb keeps only in-frame clones here, not all; method: immunoSEQ multiplex PCR. The data hold about 480,000 clones, with 79% observed a single time. The sequenced material came from PBMCs. These receptors came from a middle-aged woman in good health. Some clones in this sample may be carry-over from other donors' samples.

This rearrangement joins TRBV25-1 to TRBJ2-7; no definite D call. Germline loops: CDR1 MGHDK, CDR2 SYGVNS. V was trimmed by 7 bases and J by 5 bases, leaving 15 bases between them. The CDR3 loop spans 13 amino acids. The CDR3 coding sequence is TGTGCCAGCACTTTGGCAGGAGATAACGAGCAGTACTTC. Translating gives CASTLAGDNEQYF.

The J gene is TRBJ2-6, the V gene TRBV27; a possible D gene is TRBD1 (5 bases). Per germline, CDR1 MNHEY and CDR2 SMNVEV (reference sequence). V lost 2 bases to trimming and J lost 2 bases, with 13 bases between them. CDR3 size: 17 residues. The CDR3 region is CASSLAQGSAGANVLTF. CDR3 in DNA: TGTGCCAGCAGTTTAGCCCAGGGCTCGGCTGGGGCCAACGTCCTGACTTTC.

This clone was counted between two and nine times. The V call is TRBV2, the J call TRBJ1-5; weak D call: TRBD1 (6 bases). Looked up from germline, CDR1 is SNHLY and CDR2 is FYNNEI. The CDR3 consists of 16 residues. The V end lost 0 bases, the J end lost 4 bases, and 13 bases lay between the germline ends. CDR3: CASSEARGKSNQPQHF. The CDR3 DNA reads as TGTGCCAGCAGTGAAGCAAGGGGGAAGTCAAATCAGCCCCAGCATTTT.

The V and J genes are TRBV7-3 and TRBJ2-2; D unclear. Looked up from germline, CDR1 is SGHTA and CDR2 is FQGTGA. Trimming took 5 bases from V and 4 from J, leaving 17 bases between them. There are 16 residues in the CDR3. The CDR3 spells CASSPRALLLTGELFF. For the CDR3, the DNA is TGTGCCAGCAGCCCCCGTGCCCTACTTCTCACCGGGGAGCTGTTTTTT.

This rearrangement joins TRBV9 to TRBJ1-3; 8 bases match TRBD1. Germline V gene sequence: CDR1 SGDLS, CDR2 YYNGEE. The V and J ends lost 3 bases and 3 bases, in that order; junction bases with no gene match: 8. The CDR3 is 16 residues long. Written as DNA, the CDR3 is TGTGCCAGCAGCGCTCAGGGGGCGCTCGTTGGAAACACCATATATTTT. Residues: CASSAQGALVGNTIYF.

This clone has more than one count but fewer than ten. The chain joins TRBV23-1 to TRBJ2-7; a possible D gene is TRBD1 (6 bases). TRBV23-1 is known as an ORF, though its function is uncertain. The CDR3 length is 15 residues. Between the trimmed V and J ends, which lost 1 base and 4 bases, there was a span of 14 bases. CDR3 DNA: TGCGCCAGCAGTCAATGGGCAGGGGTTAAGTACGAGCAGTACTTC. It codes for CASSQWAGVKYEQYF.

As to this clone: The junction differs from germline at one of its ends, possibly a read error. The chain has TRBV2 and TRBJ2-4, with 9 bases fitting TRBD2. The CDR3 extends over 11 amino acids. CDR1 SNHLY and CDR2 FYNNEI come from the germline V gene. The CDR3 sequence is CASTKIAGVHF. The DNA of the CDR3 is TGTGCCAGCACTAAAATAGCGGGAGTCCACTTC.

This clone was observed many times. The CDR3, as DNA: TGTGCCAGTAGGTTGGAAGGGGGGTCCTACAATGAGCAGTTCTTC. This encodes CASRLEGGSYNEQFF. The gene calls are TRBV19 and TRBJ2-1; D is perhaps TRBD1 or TRBD2 (6 bases each). V shed 6 bases and J shed 1 base, with 13 bases lying between them. CDR1 LNHDA and CDR2 SQIVND come from the germline V gene (reference sequence). This CDR3 has 15 residues.

The V gene is TRBV9, the J gene TRBJ2-4; 13 nucleotides align to TRBD2. The CDR3 consists of 17 residues. Germline CDR1 and CDR2: SGDLS and YYNGEE. V gave up 4 bases and J gave up 3 bases; unmatched junction bases: 7. CDR3 in DNA: TGTGCCAGCAGCCCGGGACTAGCGGGAACGGGCAAAAACATTCAGTACTTC. Protein: CASSPGLAGTGKNIQYF.

The chain is built from TRBV7-2 and TRBJ1-1, with D possibly matching TRBD1 (5 bases). Per the germline V gene, CDR1 is SGHTA and CDR2 is FQGNSA. There are 13 residues in the CDR3. The V end lost 6 bases, the J end lost 1 base, and 9 bases lay between the germline ends. This chain's CDR3 is CASRVGTNTEAFF. In DNA form, the CDR3 reads TGTGCCAGCAGGGTTGGGACGAACACTGAAGCTTTCTTT.

The chain joins TRBV11-3 to TRBJ2-1, with D possibly TRBD2 on 6 matching bases. CDR1 SGHNT and CDR2 YENEEA come from the germline V gene. The CDR3 spans 16 residues. Trimming cost V 5 bases and J 7 bases, with 21 bases left between them. CDR3 DNA sequence: TGTGCCAGCAGCCCGATCGGAGGGGCCGTCCAGAATGAGCAGTTCTTC. This translates into CASSPIGGAVQNEQFF.

The chain carries TRBV7-9 and TRBJ2-5, with 7 bases that match TRBD2. The V and J ends lost 2 bases and 4 bases, in that order; junction bases with no gene match: 10. This CDR3 has 16 amino acids. From germline, CDR1 is SEHNR and CDR2 FQNEAQ (reference sequence). The CDR3 protein is CASSLRGTGGGETQYF. Written as DNA, the CDR3 is TGTGCCAGCAGCTTACGGGGGACGGGAGGAGGAGAGACCCAGTACTTC. Complete variable domain (other parts from reference TRBV7-9 and TRBJ2-5): DTGVSQNPRHKITKRGQNVTFRCDPISEHNRLYWYRQTLGQGPEFLTYFQNEAQLEKSRLLSDRFSAERPKGSFSTLEIQRTEQGDSAMYLCASSLRGTGGGETQYFGPGTRLLVL.

This chain connects TRBV5-1 to TRBJ2-3; 7 nucleotides match TRBD1. This CDR3 has 15 residues. V dropped 4 bases and J dropped 0; count of bases not matched to a gene: 5. Germline V gene sequence: CDR1 SGHRS, CDR2 YFSETQ. The DNA for the CDR3 is TGCGCCAGCAGCACCGGGACAGCGAGCACAGATACGCAGTATTTT. Protein sequence: CASSTGTASTDTQYF.

This clone was seen a single time. V and J are TRBV27 and TRBJ2-7; D is uncertain. The germline V gene has CDR1 MNHEY and CDR2 SMNVEV (reference sequence). Trimming removed 2 bases at V and 5 bases at J, with 16 bases between. The CDR3 extends over 15 amino acids. CDR3 in DNA: TGTGCCAGCAGTTTAGGCACCCCCTTCGACCACGAGCAGTACTTC. Its protein is CASSLGTPFDHEQYF.

The rearrangement joins TRBV2 to TRBJ2-1; the D gene could be TRBD1 or TRBD2 (7 bases each). Germline assignment: CDR1 SNHLY and CDR2 FYNNEI. The CDR3 loop spans 11 amino acids. V gave up 11 bases and J gave up 8 bases, with 13 bases separating them. The CDR3 DNA follows: TGTGCCCAGGGGGGGGACGATGAGCAGTTCTTC. Protein: CAQGGDDEQFF. Full variable domain (missing parts from reference TRBV2 and TRBJ2-1): EPEVTQTPSHQVTQMGQEVILRCVPISNHLYFYWYRQILGQKVEFLVSFYNNEISEKSEIFDDQFSVERPDGSNFTLKIRSTKLEDSAMYFCAQGGDDEQFFGPGTRLTVL.

The chain is built from TRBV6-1 and TRBJ2-7, with TRBD1 identical over 9 bases. V shed 6 bases, J shed 1 base, and the junction held 4 bases outside the gene matches. The CDR3 length is 14 residues. CDR1 and CDR2 (germline): MNHNS, SASEGT. CDR3 in DNA: TGTGCCAGCAGCTCGGGACAGGGATCCTACGAGCAGTACTTC. Protein product: CASSSGQGSYEQYF.

This clone was detected only once. The chain joins TRBV27 to TRBJ1-6, with TRBD1 as a possible D gene (6 bases). Per germline, CDR1 MNHEY and CDR2 SMNVEV (reference sequence). Trimming stripped 5 bases from V and 9 bases from J, with 14 bases between. The CDR3 totals 14 residues. The CDR3 spells CASSNTGLASPLHF. CDR3 bases: TGTGCCAGCAGTAACACAGGGTTAGCTTCACCCCTCCACTTT.

The chain has TRBV7-2 and TRBJ2-7; D call uncertain. The V gene lost 5 bases and the J gene lost 0 bases, with 14 bases spanning the gap. The CDR3 sequence is 15 residues long. Germline-derived CDR1 and CDR2 are SGHTA and FQGNSA. CDR3 loop: CASSPTSESSYEQYF. DNA for the CDR3: TGTGCCAGCAGCCCAACCTCGGAGAGCTCCTACGAGCAGTACTTC.

The chain uses TRBV18 and TRBJ1-1, with D tentatively TRBD1 (5 bases). There are 14 residues in the CDR3. V was trimmed by 5 bases and J by 1 base, leaving 11 bases between them. Germline CDR1 and CDR2: KGHSH and LQKENI. CDR3 loop: CASSSGTENTEAFF. In DNA, the CDR3 is TGTGCCAGCTCATCAGGGACGGAGAACACTGAAGCTTTCTTT.

This sequence joins TRBV16 and TRBJ2-2; 9 nucleotides agree with TRBD2. CDR3 length: 16 amino acids. CDR1 and CDR2 (germline): KGHSY, FQNENV. V lost 2 bases, J lost 4 bases, and 5 bases stayed unmatched. The CDR3 reads CASSQPLAGSTGELFF. The CDR3 DNA reads TGTGCCAGCAGCCAACCCCTAGCGGGAAGCACCGGGGAGCTGTTTTTT.